This passage covers 28 T cell receptor beta chains from one sample sequenced in a study of memory CD4+ T cells and cytomegalovirus serostatus. Single viable CD3+CD4+CD8-CD45RO+ cells were sorted as the memory CD4+ T cells. Only in-frame clones appear in the TCRdb table, and some are missing; sequencing was by immunoSEQ multiplex PCR. The sample carries 40,000 to 50,000 clones, around 76% recorded once. The sample taken for sequencing was memory CD4+ T cells from blood. The receptors here all came from an adult in good health and CMV-seronegative.

The genes are TRBV28 and TRBJ1-5; 7 bases are shared with TRBD1. The trim removed 4 bases at V and 0 bases at J, leaving 9 bases unmatched. The CDR3 totals 17 residues. Germline V gene lookup returns CDR1 MDHEN and CDR2 SYDVKM. The CDR3 coding sequence is TGTGCCAGCAGTTCGGGCAGGGGGGGTTATAGCAATCAGCCCCAGCATTTT. It specifies CASSSGRGGYSNQPQHF.

This chain connects TRBV2 to TRBJ2-5, with D possibly matching TRBD1 (6 bases). Germline CDR1 and CDR2: SNHLY and FYNNEI. The CDR3 length is 14 residues. V was cut by 4 bases and J by 5 bases, with 14 bases left in between. The DNA for the CDR3 is TGTGCCAGCAGTGTTCAGGGGCAAGGCGAGACCCAGTACTTC. Encoded protein: CASSVQGQGETQYF.

This chain connects TRBV7-8 to TRBJ1-6, with D unclear. The CDR3 is 14 amino acids. The germline V and J ends were trimmed by 2 bases and 7 bases, with 9 bases remaining between them. Germline V gene data show CDR1 as SGHVS and CDR2 as FQNEAQ. The CDR3 sequence is CASSLLTKNSPLHF. The CDR3 DNA reads TGTGCCAGCAGCTTATTGACGAAAAATTCACCCCTCCACTTT.

This chain joins TRBV5-1 and TRBJ1-6; D remains ambiguous. The CDR3 loop spans 17 amino acids. CDR1 and CDR2 from the germline V gene are SGHRS and YFSETQ. Trimming shortened V by 0 bases and J by 0 bases, and 10 bases separated the two germline ends. The CDR3, as DNA: TGCGCCAGCAGCTTGGGATATGCGAGCTCCTATAATTCACCCCTCCACTTT. Translating gives CASSLGYASSYNSPLHF.

The gene calls are TRBV10-3 and TRBJ1-4, with D unclear. Looked up from germline, CDR1 is ENHRY and CDR2 is SYGVKD. This CDR3 has 13 amino acids. Trimming took off 4 bases at V and 8 bases at J, with 11 bases between the two ends. In nucleotides, the CDR3 is TGTGCCATCAGTGGCCAGGAGAGAGAAAAACTGTTTTTT. This gives the protein CAISGQEREKLFF.

This clone showed up just a few times. Sequence at one end of the junction differs from germline and may be a read error. The J gene is TRBJ1-6, the V gene TRBV27; tentatively, D is TRBD1 (6 bases). Looked up from germline, CDR1 is MNHEY and CDR2 is SMNVEV (reference sequence). The CDR3 totals 12 residues. CDR3 protein: CASRFQGSPLHF. The CDR3 region has the DNA TGTGCCAGCCGTTTTCAGGGGTCACCCCTCCACTTT.

The CDR3 DNA sequence: TGTGCCAGCAGTGATTGGGGGGTGCCTGAAGCTTTCTTT. It specifies CASSDWGVPEAFF. The chain couples TRBV2 to TRBJ1-1; a possible D gene is TRBD1 (5 bases). The CDR3 is made up of 13 amino acids. Germline V lookup: CDR1 SNHLY, CDR2 FYNNEI. Trimming pared 3 bases from V and 6 bases from J, leaving 11 bases between. The whole variable domain, remainder taken from reference TRBV2 and TRBJ1-1, is EPEVTQTPSHQVTQMGQEVILRCVPISNHLYFYWYRQILGQKVEFLVSFYNNEISEKSEIFDDQFSVERPDGSNFTLKIRSTKLEDSAMYFCASSDWGVPEAFFGQGTRLTVV.

This rearrangement joins TRBV11-2 to TRBJ1-4; D ambiguous. The CDR3 extends over 15 amino acids. V lost 2 bases, J lost 6 bases, and 13 bases lay in between. Germline CDR1 SGHAT, CDR2 FQNNGV. The DNA for the CDR3 is TGTGCCAGCAGCTTAAGCGTCACTACATATGAAAAACTGTTTTTT. This codes for CASSLSVTTYEKLFF.

V is TRBV12-5 and J is TRBJ1-2, with TRBD1 identical over 8 bases. This CDR3 has 14 residues. J gave up 3 bases and V 6 bases, and 6 bases lay outside the gene matches. Looked up from germline, CDR1 is LGHNT and CDR2 is FRNRAP. CDR3 nucleotides: TGTGCTAGTGGCCGGACAGGGTGGGACTATGGCTACACCTTC. Translating gives CASGRTGWDYGYTF. The full variable domain, in which reference TRBV12-5 and TRBJ1-2 provide the parts outside the CDR3, is DARVTQTPRHKVTEMGQEVTMRCQPILGHNTVFWYRQTMMQGLELLAYFRNRAPLDDSGMPKDRFSAEMPDATLATLKIQPSEPRDSAVYFCASGRTGWDYGYTFGSGTRLTVV.

The chain couples TRBV11-2 to TRBJ1-2; no reliable D call. V was cut by 1 base and J by 4 bases, with 10 bases left in between. CDR1 SGHAT and CDR2 FQNNGV come from the germline V gene. The CDR3 is 14 residues long. CDR3: CASSLGVGGYGYTF. In DNA form, the CDR3 reads TGTGCCAGCAGCTTAGGGGTCGGAGGCTATGGCTACACCTTC.

CDR3 loop: CASTIRSGGTGELFF. The CDR3 DNA reads as TGTGCCAGCACCATCCGGTCAGGGGGGACCGGGGAGCTGTTTTTT. The chain couples TRBV7-2 to TRBJ2-2, with D possibly being TRBD1 (7 bases). The CDR3 contains 15 residues. Trimming stripped 7 bases from V and 5 bases from J, with 17 bases between. From germline, CDR1 is SGHTA and CDR2 FQGNSA.

V usage is TRBV30 and J usage is TRBJ1-6; possible D gene TRBD1, 5 bases. The CDR3 length is 15 residues. Trimming took off 1 base at V and 8 bases at J, with 15 bases between the two ends. In germline, CDR1 is GTSNPN, CDR2 SVGIG (reference sequence). The CDR3 bases are TGTGCCTGGAGTGGACAGAGTCCTGGGCATTCACCCCTCCACTTT. Protein sequence: CAWSGQSPGHSPLHF.

This chain links TRBV5-1 with TRBJ2-5, with D possibly TRBD2 on 6 matching bases. Trimming left V 3 bases short and J 5 bases short, with 20 bases between. This CDR3 has 16 residues. Per the germline V gene, CDR1 is SGHRS and CDR2 is YFSETQ. The CDR3 reads CASSSPPLEGMETQYF. The CDR3, as DNA: TGCGCCAGCAGCTCGCCACCCCTGGAGGGTATGGAGACCCAGTACTTC.

DNA for the CDR3: TGTGCCAGCAGCTTACCGGACAGGGTGAATGAGCAGTTCTTC. Translating gives CASSLPDRVNEQFF. The gene calls are TRBV7-6 and TRBJ2-1, with 8 bases lining up with TRBD1. With 2 bases clipped from V and 7 bases from J, the junction kept 4 bases outside the gene matches. This CDR3 has 14 amino acids. CDR1 is SGHVS, CDR2 FNYEAQ, per germline.

V gene TRBV11-2 combines with J gene TRBJ1-5; tentatively, D is TRBD1 (5 bases). The germline CDR1 and CDR2 sequences are SGHAT and FQNNGV. Trimming pared 3 bases from V and 3 bases from J, leaving 12 bases between. The CDR3 length is 15 residues. The CDR3 bases are TGTGCCAGCAGCTTGGAGACAGCGTTCAATCAGCCCCAGCATTTT. Translated: CASSLETAFNQPQHF.

The chain links TRBV29-1 to TRBJ1-2; tentative D call: TRBD1 (5 bases). This CDR3 spans 12 amino acids. Per the germline V gene, CDR1 is SQVTM and CDR2 is ANQGSEA. Trimming removed 7 bases at V and 8 bases at J, with 17 bases between. CDR3 sequence reads: CSEGHPLDGYTF. In DNA, the CDR3 is TGCAGCGAGGGGCACCCCTTGGACGGCTACACCTTC.

This clone was counted a few times. CDR3 nucleotides: TGTGCCAGCAGACCTAAGACTAGCGGGGTTAGCGAGCAGTACTTC. Translating it yields CASRPKTSGVSEQYF. This chain connects TRBV6-5 to TRBJ2-7, with 11 bases lining up with TRBD2. Per germline, CDR1 MNHEY and CDR2 SVGAGI. The CDR3 contains 15 residues. The V and J ends lost 6 bases and 6 bases, in that order; junction bases with no gene match: 10.

The CDR3 reads CASSLVSGQPQHF. CDR3 nucleotide sequence: TGTGCCAGCAGCTTAGTGAGTGGCCAGCCCCAGCATTTT. This sequence joins TRBV7-2 and TRBJ1-5, with D unclear. V gave up 1 base and J gave up 7 bases, with 8 bases separating them. Germline assignment: CDR1 SGHTA and CDR2 FQGNSA. The CDR3 spans 13 residues.

This clone was recorded a few times. The chain links TRBV2 to TRBJ2-7; the match to TRBD1 covers 7 bases. CDR1 and CDR2 from the germline V gene are SNHLY and FYNNEI. The V gene end was trimmed by 3 bases and the J gene end by 0 bases; junction bases not matched to a gene: 11. This CDR3 is 17 amino acids long. The CDR3: CASSDRRVTGSSYEQYF. For the CDR3, the DNA is TGTGCCAGCAGTGATAGGCGGGTGACAGGGAGCTCCTACGAGCAGTACTTC. The full variable domain, rest sourced from reference TRBV2 and TRBJ2-7, is EPEVTQTPSHQVTQMGQEVILRCVPISNHLYFYWYRQILGQKVEFLVSFYNNEISEKSEIFDDQFSVERPDGSNFTLKIRSTKLEDSAMYFCASSDRRVTGSSYEQYFGPGTRLTVT.

The rearrangement uses TRBV4-1 and TRBJ2-5; TRBD2 matches at 10 bases. The V gene's germline CDR1 is MGHRA and CDR2 YSYEKL. The junction had 3 bases not matched to a gene; V was cut back by 0 bases and J by 5 bases. The CDR3 is 15 amino acids. The CDR3: CASSQDLAGAETQYF. Written as DNA, the CDR3 is TGCGCCAGCAGCCAAGACCTAGCGGGGGCCGAGACCCAGTACTTC.

The rearrangement uses TRBV18 and TRBJ1-6, with a tentative D call TRBD1 (6 bases). V was pared by 3 bases and J by 7 bases, with 7 bases between. The CDR3 totals 13 residues. In germline, CDR1 is KGHSH, CDR2 LQKENI. The CDR3 reads CASSPGQNSPLHF. The CDR3 DNA is TGTGCCAGCTCACCCGGACAGAATTCACCCCTCCACTTT.

The chain couples TRBV19 to TRBJ1-5; 9 bases match TRBD1. The CDR3 consists of 16 residues. Germline CDR1 LNHDA, CDR2 SQIVND (reference sequence). V dropped 3 bases and J dropped 2; count of bases not matched to a gene: 5. The CDR3 here is CASSIGTGNGNQPQHF. The CDR3 bases are TGTGCCAGTAGTATCGGGACAGGGAACGGCAATCAGCCCCAGCATTTT.

The rearrangement links TRBV18 to TRBJ2-5, with D unclear. Trimming took off 3 bases at V and 5 bases at J, with 10 bases between the two ends. Germline V CDR1 and CDR2: KGHSH, LQKENI. The CDR3 totals 13 residues. CDR3 residues: CASSPQGRETQYF. In nucleotides, the CDR3 is TGTGCCAGCTCACCGCAAGGCAGGGAGACCCAGTACTTC.

This clone has a handful of counts. This chain connects TRBV6-5 to TRBJ1-4, with 9 bases fitting TRBD1. V shed 4 bases and J 8 bases; nucleotides not matched to a gene: 2. The CDR3 has 13 amino acids. CDR1 is MNHEY and CDR2 is SVGAGI in the germline V gene. CDR3 in amino acids: CASSWTGVEKLFF. The DNA of the CDR3 is TGTGCCAGCAGTTGGACAGGGGTAGAAAAACTGTTTTTT.

CDR3 coding DNA: TGTGCCAGCAGAGTCGCCAGGGAGAACACTGAAGCTTTCTTT. Its translation: CASRVARENTEAFF. The chain couples TRBV2 to TRBJ1-1, with D possibly TRBD1 on 5 matching bases. Trimming stripped 6 bases from V and 1 base from J, with 12 bases between. The germline V gene encodes CDR1 SNHLY and CDR2 FYNNEI. This CDR3 is built from 14 residues. The whole variable domain, remainder taken from reference TRBV2 and TRBJ1-1, is EPEVTQTPSHQVTQMGQEVILRCVPISNHLYFYWYRQILGQKVEFLVSFYNNEISEKSEIFDDQFSVERPDGSNFTLKIRSTKLEDSAMYFCASRVARENTEAFFGQGTRLTVV.

The rearrangement links TRBV2 to TRBJ2-3, with 7 bases aligning to TRBD1. V shed 8 bases and J 0 bases; nucleotides not matched to a gene: 2. The CDR3 spans 13 residues. Germline CDR1 SNHLY, CDR2 FYNNEI. The CDR3 sequence: CASGTESTDTQYF. DNA of the CDR3: TGTGCCAGCGGGACAGAAAGCACAGATACGCAGTATTTT.

The V and J genes are TRBV5-5 and TRBJ1-4; 8 bases line up with TRBD1. The CDR3 extends over 16 amino acids. Germline CDR1 is SGHKS and CDR2 is YYEKEE (reference sequence). Trimming removed 10 bases from V and 7 bases from J; junction bases left unmatched: 18. The CDR3 DNA follows: TGTGCCTACAGCTTGGGGCCAGGGGGCCGAAGTGAAAAACTGTTTTTT. Encoded protein: CAYSLGPGGRSEKLFF.

The genes are TRBV4-1 and TRBJ1-6; TRBD1 might be the D (5 bases). CDR1 and CDR2 (germline): MGHRA, YSYEKL. This CDR3 contains 14 residues. V was clipped by 4 bases and J by 14 bases, with 18 bases between them. The CDR3 DNA is TGCGCCAGCAGCCGGTATCGGGACGAGAATACCCTCCACTTT. It encodes CASSRYRDENTLHF.